Below are 15 T cell receptor beta chains sequenced from a single sample in a study of blood T cell repertoires in COVID-19 (dated by TCRdb to the early 2020s). Receptors were amplified or captured by the immunoSEQ multiplex PCR assay. In its TCRdb copy, this immuneACCESS table keeps in-frame sequences only and misses some clones. Where compared with another copy, unresolved V genes explain less than half of these, and the others have no known cause. The sample contains fewer than 65,000 clones, roughly 90% of them found a single time. The ten largest clones capture approximately 4% of the sample. The source material was peripheral blood. Receptors were obtained from a human donor in a cohort sampled during active COVID-19.

This chain links TRBV18 with TRBJ2-7, with a tentative D call TRBD2 (7 bases). Trimming removed 5 bases from V and 3 bases from J, with 14 bases in between. Germline V lookup: CDR1 KGHSH, CDR2 LQKENI. The CDR3 has 14 residues. CDR3 protein: CASSGTGRGYEQYV. The CDR3 nucleotides read TGTGCCAGCTCAGGAACAGGGAGGGGCTACGAGCAGTACGTC.

The chain joins TRBV11-2 to TRBJ2-7; D is unclear. The CDR3 has 12 amino acids. The germline gives CDR1 SGHAT, CDR2 FQNNGV. The germline V and J ends were trimmed by 1 base and 4 bases, with 5 bases remaining between them. The CDR3 coding sequence is TGTGCCAGCAGCTTAGTCGGGTACGAGCAGTACTTC. It yields the protein CASSLVGYEQYF.

This rearrangement joins TRBV18 to TRBJ1-5, with 9 bases lining up with TRBD1. The junction had 12 bases not matched to a gene; V was cut back by 4 bases and J by 2 bases. Germline V gives CDR1 KGHSH, CDR2 LQKENI. The CDR3 has 18 amino acids. The CDR3 nucleotides are TGTGCCAGCTCACGAGCCGGGACAGGGCTTATCGGCAATCAGCCCCAGCATTTT. Its protein product is CASSRAGTGLIGNQPQHF.

This chain joins TRBV5-4 and TRBJ2-3; D is possibly TRBD2 (6 bases). Germline loops: CDR1 SGHNT, CDR2 YYREEE (reference sequence). The CDR3 runs 17 residues. Trimming shortened V by 4 bases and J by 0 bases, and 18 bases separated the two germline ends. The chain's CDR3 is CASSPRDFFSSTDTQYF. The CDR3 bases are TGTGCCAGCAGCCCGCGGGACTTTTTTTCTAGCACAGATACGCAGTATTTT.

This clone was seen a handful of times. This sequence joins TRBV12-3 or TRBV12-4 and TRBJ1-5; a possible D gene is TRBD1 (5 bases). This CDR3 is built from 13 residues. V lost 4 bases and J 7 bases, leaving 11 bases between the germline ends. CDR3 protein: CASSSKGRQPQHF. The CDR3 DNA follows: TGTGCCAGCAGTTCCAAGGGGAGGCAGCCCCAGCATTTT.

The chain is built from TRBV7-8 and TRBJ1-3; D not certain. With 3 bases removed from V and 0 bases from J, the gap between germline ends came to 9 bases. The CDR3 length is 15 residues. Germline lookup yields CDR1 SGHVS and CDR2 FQNEAQ. The CDR3 region is CASSFRENSGNTIYF. The CDR3 nucleotides read TGTGCCAGCAGCTTCCGGGAGAACTCTGGAAACACCATATATTTT.

The chain uses TRBV11-2 and TRBJ1-1; 7 nucleotides match TRBD1. V was clipped by 3 bases and J by 5 bases; unmatched bases: 9. CDR1 SGHAT and CDR2 FQNNGV come from the germline V gene. This CDR3 is 15 amino acids long. The DNA for the CDR3 is TGTGCCAGCAGCTTTACCAATCCAGGGGGGACTGAAGCTTTCTTT. This translates into CASSFTNPGGTEAFF.

The chain employs TRBV7-9 and TRBJ1-5, with a tentative D call TRBD1 (5 bases). This CDR3 is 13 amino acids long. Germline V gene data show CDR1 as SEHNR and CDR2 as FQNEAQ (reference sequence). Trimming stripped 5 bases from V and 5 bases from J, with 10 bases between. CDR3 nucleotide sequence: TGTGCCAGCAGCGGGGGGATGGATCAGCCCCAGCATTTT. Encoded protein: CASSGGMDQPQHF.

The gene calls are TRBV20-1 and TRBJ2-3; a possible D gene is TRBD2 (6 bases). CDR3 length: 11 residues. In germline, CDR1 is DFQATT, CDR2 SNEGSKA (reference sequence). V was cut by 6 bases and J by 5 bases, with 9 bases left in between. Here the CDR3 DNA reads TGCAGTGCCTTAGCGGAAGATACGCAGTATTTT. The encoded protein is CSALAEDTQYF.

The V and J genes are TRBV4-1 and TRBJ2-1; 11 bases are shared with TRBD2. The germline gives CDR1 MGHRA, CDR2 YSYEKL. The trim removed 2 bases at V and 10 bases at J, leaving 10 bases unmatched. The CDR3 length is 16 residues. In DNA, the CDR3 is TGCGCCAGCAGCCAAACCGGGACTAGCGGTCGTAGCGAGCAGTTCTTC. It is translated as CASSQTGTSGRSEQFF.

The rearrangement joins TRBV11-2 to TRBJ1-6; TRBD1 is a possible D gene (6 bases). Germline CDR1 reads SGHAT; CDR2 reads FQNNGV. V was clipped by 1 base and J by 10 bases, with 11 bases between them. This CDR3 is 14 amino acids long. The CDR3 is CASSLGWDNSPLHF. Here the CDR3 DNA reads TGTGCCAGCAGCTTAGGCTGGGACAACTCACCCCTCCACTTT.

This clone was seen more than once but under ten times. The chain is built from TRBV20-1 and TRBJ1-1; possibly TRBD1 for D (5 bases). Germline V gene lookup returns CDR1 DFQATT and CDR2 SNEGSKA (reference sequence). This CDR3 has 11 residues. V dropped 5 bases and J dropped 6 bases, with 10 bases sitting between them. CDR3 amino acids: CSALGGAEAFF. The CDR3 DNA sequence: TGCAGTGCTCTCGGGGGGGCTGAAGCTTTCTTT.

The V gene is TRBV5-4, the J gene TRBJ1-4; 9 nucleotides align to TRBD1. V shed 5 bases, J shed 4 bases, and the junction held 3 bases outside the gene matches. Germline V gene sequence: CDR1 SGHNT, CDR2 YYREEE (reference sequence). The CDR3 length is 14 residues. The CDR3 DNA reads as TGTGCCAGCAGAAAGGACAGGGGTAATGAAAAACTGTTTTTT. Its protein is CASRKDRGNEKLFF.

This clone was detected a few times. The chain uses TRBV9 and TRBJ1-6; D may be TRBD1 (5 bases). V shed 3 bases and J shed 7 bases, with 17 bases lying between them. The CDR3 covers 16 residues. CDR1 and CDR2 (germline): SGDLS, YYNGEE. The CDR3 nucleotides are TGTGCCAGCAGCGCCGGACTATACGAGGGGAATTCACCCCTCCACTTT. It specifies CASSAGLYEGNSPLHF.

This chain uses TRBV25-1 with TRBJ2-1; 7 bases agree with TRBD2. V was pared by 0 bases and J by 0 bases, with 2 bases of the junction left unmatched. Germline V gene data show CDR1 as MGHDK and CDR2 as SYGVNS. The CDR3 contains 16 residues. Written as DNA, the CDR3 is TGTGCCAGCAGTGAATACCGGACTAGCTCCTACAATGAGCAGTTCTTC. This codes for CASSEYRTSSYNEQFF.